The 8 T cell receptor beta chains listed next were all sequenced from one sample in a study of shared clonotypes between healthy human individuals. Only in-frame clones appear in the TCRdb table, and some are missing; sequencing was by immunoSEQ multiplex PCR. The data show approximately 110,000 clones, under 70% seen once. The source material was memory CD8+ T cells sorted from blood. Subset of the sample: CD45RO+ cells pooled with CCR7-negative TemRA cells. The receptors here all came from a woman in her 30s in good health.

This clone was seen just once. The V call is TRBV5-1, the J call TRBJ1-4; 8 bases fit TRBD1. J gave up 1 base and V 4 bases, and 3 bases lay outside the gene matches. CDR3 length equals 15 residues. Germline CDR1 reads SGHRS; CDR2 reads YFSETQ. The CDR3 loop is CASSVGQGTNEKLFF. CDR3 DNA: TGCGCCAGCAGCGTTGGACAGGGAACTAATGAAAAACTGTTTTTT.

This clone has just a few counts. The chain couples TRBV11-2 to TRBJ2-3, with no clear D. CDR3 length: 14 amino acids. V gave up 1 base and J gave up 1 base, with 6 bases separating them. Per the germline V gene, CDR1 is SGHAT and CDR2 is FQNNGV. DNA for the CDR3: TGTGCCAGCAGCTTAGGTGGTGGCACAGATACGCAGTATTTT. Translation gives CASSLGGGTDTQYF.

This clone was counted only a few times. CDR3 DNA: TGTGCCAGCAGCGATTCGGGACAGACCCACACCGGGGAGCTGTTTTTT. Protein sequence: CASSDSGQTHTGELFF. This chain joins TRBV4-2 and TRBJ2-2; 7 nucleotides align to TRBD1. CDR3 length: 16 amino acids. Unmatched junction bases numbered 9, after V lost 5 bases and J lost 3 bases. Germline assignment: CDR1 LGHNA and CDR2 YNFKEQ.

As regards this clone: This CDR3 is missing its conserved last phenylalanine or tryptophan, likely due to a read error. It is unclear where the CDR3 begins or ends on the DNA, so no DNA is shown, and the CDR3 is as TCRdb lists it. The genes are TRBV2 and TRBJ1-1; the table assigns TRBD1, which was not confirmed against the DNA. The CDR3 is made up of 9 amino acids, end residues included. In germline, CDR1 is SNHLY, CDR2 FYNNEI. CDR3 region: CASGPTGFG.

This clone has a handful of counts. V and J are TRBV4-1 and TRBJ2-7; 9 bases fit TRBD2. The CDR3 extends over 16 amino acids. Losses at the gene ends were 0 bases for V and 6 bases for J; bases not matched to a gene: 9. CDR1 and CDR2 from the germline V gene are MGHRA and YSYEKL. In nucleotides, the CDR3 is TGCGCCAGCAGCCAAGAGGTCCGGACTAGCGTCCCCGAGCAGTACTTC. As protein: CASSQEVRTSVPEQYF.

This clone was found many times. At one boundary the junction diverges from the germline segment, which might be a read error. The sample carries other DNA sequences with the same CDR3. V is TRBV7-3 and J is TRBJ2-7, with TRBD2 identical over 10 bases. The CDR3 consists of 16 residues. Germline CDR1 and CDR2: SGHTA and FQGTGA. The CDR3, as DNA: TGCGCCAGCAGCCAAGGACTAGCGGTTTCATCCTACGAGCAGTACTTC. Its translation: CASSQGLAVSSYEQYF.

This chain links TRBV6-1 with TRBJ2-5, with 10 bases lining up with TRBD1. The CDR3 covers 16 residues. After removal of 2 bases from V and 5 bases from J, the junction contained 8 bases not matched to a gene. Looked up from germline, CDR1 is MNHNS and CDR2 is SASEGT. The CDR3 bases are TGTGCCAGCAGTGAAAAAGGTGTGACAGGGGGCGAGACCCAGTACTTC. Translation: CASSEKGVTGGETQYF.

J is TRBJ2-7 and V is TRBV19; unclear D gene. In germline, CDR1 is LNHDA, CDR2 SQIVND (reference sequence). V was shortened by 5 bases and J by 4 bases, with 12 bases between the two germline ends. The CDR3 has 13 residues. CDR3 bases: TGTGCCAGTAGTTCCTTCGGCTCGTACGAGCAGTACTTC. Translating gives CASSSFGSYEQYF. The variable domain in full, with the rest retrieved from reference TRBV19 and TRBJ2-7, is DGGITQSPKYLFRKEGQNVTLSCEQNLNHDAMYWYRQDPGQGLRLIYYSQIVNDFQKGDIAEGYSVSREKKESFPLTVTSAQKNPTAFYLCASSSFGSYEQYFGPGTRLTVT.